This T cell receptor beta chain was recovered during a study of OX40 agonist ivuxolimab in advanced cancers. Study at large: Head and neck, renal cell, melanoma or hepatocellular carcinoma were the cancers that dose-escalation patients had. Three dose-escalation patients had partial responses: one with hepatocellular carcinoma and two with cutaneous melanoma.

Trimming at V came to 3 bases and at J to 9 bases, leaving 13 bases not matched to a gene. Germline loops: CDR1 SNHLY, CDR2 FYNNEI. The CDR3 contains 15 residues. This table comes from immunoSEQ multiplex PCR, and its TCRdb copy is limited to in-frame clones, with some not included. The sample includes fewer than 40,000 clones, over 75% seen only once; the top ten take roughly 20%. This clone was observed a few times. Autoimmune disease history or systemic immunosuppression led to patients being barred. Sampling of blood occurred at baseline, cycle 4 day 1, and cycle 7 day 1. Sequencing used CD4+ or CD8+ T cells sorted from blood, obtained in a trial of the OX40 agonist ivuxolimab. The receptor was isolated from an adult with an advanced solid tumor such as melanoma, head and neck, liver or kidney cancer. The chain has TRBV2 and TRBJ2-7, with 8 nucleotides matching TRBD2. CDR3 sequence reads: CASSEVVAGTLGQYF. CDR3 DNA: TGTGCCAGCAGTGAGGTGGTAGCGGGGACGCTAGGGCAGTACTTC.